These 15 T cell receptor beta chains were sequenced from one sample in a study of beta chain features in type 1 diabetes. The study's findings and limits: Shorter TCRB CDR3s, moderately but significantly so, marked every one of the four CD4+ subsets in Type 1 diabetes patients.

No antigen has been identified for these receptors. cDNA synthesis used the whole RNA isolate, giving expressed TCRB sequences. Libraries were prepared by immunoSEQ multiplex PCR; TCRdb keeps only in-frame clonotypes and omits some of them. Counted here are under 300,000 clones, about a fifth occurring once; the ten biggest clones make up less than 0.03%. Sample: naive CD4+ T cells from blood. The source of these receptors is a middle-aged woman with type 1 diabetes.

This rearrangement joins TRBV4-2 to TRBJ2-4; D is perhaps TRBD1 (5 bases). Germline CDR1 LGHNA, CDR2 YNFKEQ. The V and J ends lost 1 base and 8 bases respectively, with 12 bases between them. The CDR3 is 14 amino acids. The CDR3 bases are TGTGCCAGCAGCCAAGGGGTAGGGGTCGACATTCAGTACTTC. It yields the protein CASSQGVGVDIQYF.

This clone was counted only a few times. The chain couples TRBV28 to TRBJ1-1, with D possibly TRBD1 on 5 matching bases. V gave up 2 bases and J gave up 4 bases, with 8 bases separating them. Germline V gene sequence: CDR1 MDHEN, CDR2 SYDVKM. The CDR3 spans 13 residues. The CDR3 nucleotides are TGTGCCAGCAGTTTAGCCGGGGGCACTGAAGCTTTCTTT. It yields the protein CASSLAGGTEAFF.

On this clone itself: The same CDR3 can be traced to other DNA sequences in this sample. The CDR3 nucleotides read TGTGCCAGCAGCGTAGGCAGCTCCTACGAGCAGTACTTC. As protein: CASSVGSSYEQYF. The rearrangement links TRBV9 to TRBJ2-7; no definite D call. Trimming stripped 0 bases from V and 0 bases from J, with 4 bases between. CDR1 and CDR2 from the germline V gene are SGDLS and YYNGEE. The length of the CDR3 is 13 residues.

This clone was detected a few times. Here the CDR3 reads CASTSQQVNEQFF. The CDR3 coding sequence is TGTGCCAGCACCTCTCAGCAGGTGAATGAGCAGTTCTTC. The V gene is TRBV28, the J gene TRBJ2-1; D ambiguous. In germline, CDR1 is MDHEN, CDR2 SYDVKM. V lost 7 bases and J lost 7, with 14 bases in between. The CDR3 contains 13 residues.

This sequence joins TRBV5-6 and TRBJ2-1, with 7 nucleotides matching TRBD1. CDR1 is SGHDT, CDR2 YYEEEE, per germline. Germline trimming cut 4 bases from V and 6 bases from J; bases unmatched to any gene: 13. This CDR3 comprises 16 residues. The CDR3 DNA follows: TGTGCCAGCAGCATAATGACCGGGACAGTGATCAATGAGCAGTTCTTC. Protein: CASSIMTGTVINEQFF. The full variable domain, rest sourced from reference TRBV5-6 and TRBJ2-1, is DAGVTQSPTHLIKTRGQQVTLRCSPKSGHDTVSWYQQALGQGPQFIFQYYEEEERQRGNFPDRFSGHQFPNYSSELNVNALLLGDSALYLCASSIMTGTVINEQFFGPGTRLTVL.

This chain joins TRBV15 and TRBJ2-5; 7 bases align to TRBD2. J gave up 1 base and V 0 bases, and 2 bases lay outside the gene matches. This CDR3 contains 15 residues. In germline, CDR1 is LNHNV, CDR2 YYDKDF (reference sequence). The CDR3 nucleotides are TGTGCCACCAGCAGAGATCGCGGGGGCCAAGAGACCCAGTACTTC. Protein sequence: CATSRDRGGQETQYF.

This clone was recorded a few times. The V call is TRBV4-3, the J call TRBJ2-1; D is possibly TRBD2 (7 bases). Germline V gene lookup returns CDR1 LGHNA and CDR2 YSLEER. The V and J ends lost 4 bases and 2 bases respectively, with 12 bases between them. This CDR3 comprises 15 residues. CDR3 sequence: CASSLGGDPYNEQFF. In nucleotides, the CDR3 is TGCGCCAGCAGCCTAGGGGGGGACCCCTACAATGAGCAGTTCTTC.

This clone was seen a handful of times. V gene TRBV7-9 combines with J gene TRBJ1-1; D might be TRBD1 (5 bases). CDR3 size: 14 residues. Germline loops: CDR1 SEHNR, CDR2 FQNEAQ (reference sequence). V lost 2 bases to trimming and J lost 1 base, with 8 bases between them. The DNA for the CDR3 is TGTGCCAGCAGCTTACAGGGAACGAACACTGAAGCTTTCTTT. This codes for CASSLQGTNTEAFF.

This clone has more than one count but fewer than ten. The rearrangement uses TRBV15 and TRBJ2-3, with D tentatively TRBD1 (5 bases). Trimming pared 0 bases from V and 2 bases from J, leaving 12 bases between. There are 16 residues in the CDR3. Germline V gene lookup returns CDR1 LNHNV and CDR2 YYDKDF (reference sequence). CDR3 coding DNA: TGTGCCACCAGCAGAGATCATCCCAGGGTCACAGATACGCAGTATTTT. Residues: CATSRDHPRVTDTQYF.

The CDR3 here is CASSQDLGLAHNEQFF. The CDR3 DNA follows: TGCGCCAGCAGCCAAGATCTCGGGCTAGCTCACAATGAGCAGTTCTTC. The V and J genes are TRBV4-3 and TRBJ2-1; tentatively, D is TRBD2 (5 bases). The V and J ends lost 0 bases and 5 bases respectively, with 14 bases between them. The CDR3 spans 16 residues. Germline V CDR1 and CDR2: LGHNA, YSLEER.

On this clone itself: Other DNA sequences within the sample encode an identical CDR3. The genes are TRBV18 and TRBJ2-5; tentatively, D is TRBD2 (5 bases). The CDR3 sequence is 14 residues long. Germline CDR1 and CDR2: KGHSH and LQKENI. With 0 bases removed from V and 4 bases from J, the gap between germline ends came to 9 bases. CDR3 region: CASSPPGERETQYF. The CDR3 region has the DNA TGTGCCAGCTCACCACCGGGAGAGAGAGAGACCCAGTACTTC. The full variable domain, its missing parts supplied by reference TRBV18 and TRBJ2-5, is NAGVMQNPRHLVRRRGQEARLRCSPMKGHSHVYWYRQLPEEGLKFMVYLQKENIIDESGMPKERFSAEFPKEGPSILRIQQVVRGDSAAYFCASSPPGERETQYFGPGTRLLVL.

The chain has TRBV5-1 and TRBJ2-7, with 8 bases aligning to TRBD1. This CDR3 comprises 14 residues. CDR1 is SGHRS and CDR2 is YFSETQ in the germline V gene. V shed 4 bases, J shed 3 bases, and the junction held 6 bases outside the gene matches. CDR3 DNA sequence: TGCGCCAGCAGCCGTCCGGGACAGGACTACGAGCAGTACTTC. This gives the protein CASSRPGQDYEQYF.

V and J are TRBV23-1 and TRBJ1-1; 7 positions agree with TRBD1. TRBV23-1 is identified as an open reading frame with a role that is uncertain. This CDR3 is built from 15 residues. The V segment lost 0 bases and the J segment 1 base; nucleotides outside the gene matches: 2. The CDR3 DNA reads TGCGCCAGCAGTCAATCGGGACAGCGGAACACTGAAGCTTTCTTT. Encoded protein: CASSQSGQRNTEAFF.

The chain joins TRBV5-4 to TRBJ2-1; a weak D match, TRBD2 (6 bases). Germline-derived CDR1 and CDR2 are SGHNT and YYREEE (reference sequence). The CDR3 contains 16 residues. Trimming left V 0 bases short and J 6 bases short, with 16 bases between. CDR3 sequence: CASSLGGGVASNEQFF. The CDR3 bases are TGTGCCAGCAGCTTGGGCGGCGGGGTCGCTTCCAATGAGCAGTTCTTC.

In this sample, this clone turned up a few times. This CDR3 is CASRAPQMNTEAFF. The CDR3 DNA is TGTGCCAGCAGGGCCCCACAGATGAACACTGAAGCTTTCTTT. This chain connects TRBV25-1 to TRBJ1-1; D is uncertain. This CDR3 region has 14 residues. Germline CDR1 and CDR2: MGHDK and SYGVNS. V was pared by 6 bases and J by 0 bases, with 11 bases between.